These 21 T cell receptor beta chains originate from one sample sequenced in a study of T cells after yellow fever vaccination. Via MiXCR, TCRdb re-called the 5' RACE reads, giving one row per CDR3 protein. Counted here are nearly 550,000 distinct CDR3 sequences, about 19% occurring once; the ten biggest clones make up roughly an eighth. The input for sequencing was PBMCs, taken 15 days after the yellow fever booster vaccination. These receptors came from a man younger than 45 who received the YFV17D yellow fever vaccine.

There are a few counts of this clonotype. The rearrangement uses TRBV7-2 and TRBJ2-1, with 9 bases aligning to TRBD2. The CDR3 is 15 amino acids. Germline lookup yields CDR1 SGHTA and CDR2 FQGNSA. After removal of 6 bases from V and 4 bases from J, the junction contained 7 bases not matched to a gene. The CDR3 coding sequence is TGTGCCAGCAGATCGACTAGCGGAGGGTACAATGAGCAGTTCTTC. This encodes CASRSTSGGYNEQFF.

This clonotype came up many times. The rearrangement joins TRBV20-1 to TRBJ2-1; D remains unclear. V was shortened by 3 bases and J by 0 bases, with 6 bases between the two germline ends. The germline V gene encodes CDR1 DFQATT and CDR2 SNEGSKA (reference sequence). The CDR3 has 13 residues. The CDR3 region is CSARESSYNEQFF. CDR3 DNA sequence: TGCAGTGCTAGGGAGTCCTCCTACAATGAGCAGTTCTTC.

As to this clonotype: Because the CDR3's place on the DNA is in doubt, the DNA is left out and the CDR3 is given as listed by TCRdb. V and J are TRBV27 and TRBJ1-2; TRBD1, the table's D call, was not compared with the DNA. From its first to its last residue, the CDR3 has 15 amino acids. Germline V lookup: CDR1 MNHEY, CDR2 SMNVEV (reference sequence). The CDR3 sequence: CASSSSTGGSYGYTF.

This clonotype has only a few counts. The genes are TRBV29-1 and TRBJ2-1; TRBD1 might be the D (5 bases). The CDR3 runs to 13 residues. V gave up 8 bases and J gave up 7 bases, with 18 bases separating them. The germline gives CDR1 SQVTM, CDR2 ANQGSEA. As DNA, the CDR3 is TGCAGCCTGCGGCAGGGTACTTTAAATGAGCAGTTCTTC. Encoded protein: CSLRQGTLNEQFF.

The chain is built from TRBV5-4 and TRBJ2-1; D is possibly TRBD1 (6 bases). The length of the CDR3 is 14 residues. Germline lookup yields CDR1 SGHNT and CDR2 YYREEE (reference sequence). V shed 2 bases and J shed 6 bases, with 12 bases lying between them. CDR3 sequence (DNA): TGTGCCAGCAGCTTCCCAGGGGTTTCCAATGAGCAGTTCTTC. It is translated as CASSFPGVSNEQFF.

In this sample, this clonotype turned up a few times. The V call is TRBV20-1, the J call TRBJ2-5; tentatively, D is TRBD1 (6 bases). Trimming cost V 8 bases and J 0 bases, with 16 bases left between them. The CDR3 is made up of 14 amino acids. The germline V gene encodes CDR1 DFQATT and CDR2 SNEGSKA (reference sequence). CDR3 coding DNA: TGCAGTTCAAGGGGGACCAGCGACCAAGAGACCCAGTACTTC. Its protein product is CSSRGTSDQETQYF.

The gene calls are TRBV20-1 and TRBJ2-2; 8 nucleotides match TRBD2. The V and J ends lost 2 bases and 5 bases, in that order; junction bases with no gene match: 7. Germline loops: CDR1 DFQATT, CDR2 SNEGSKA (reference sequence). The CDR3 has 15 amino acids. The CDR3 DNA is TGCAGTGCTAGACGGGAGGGCCTGTCGACCGGGGAGCTGTTTTTT. Residues: CSARREGLSTGELFF.

The chain couples TRBV5-1 to TRBJ2-7, with no clear D. Germline V gene sequence: CDR1 SGHRS, CDR2 YFSETQ. The CDR3 is made up of 15 amino acids. V was shortened by 4 bases and J by 3 bases, with 17 bases between the two germline ends. The CDR3 nucleotides read TGCGCCAGCAGCCGACCCCGCCAGGATAGCTACGAGCAGTACTTC. Protein product: CASSRPRQDSYEQYF.

The rearrangement joins TRBV15 to TRBJ2-7; D gene ambiguous. The CDR3 is 13 residues long. The germline V gene has CDR1 LNHNV and CDR2 YYDKDF (reference sequence). Deletions cut 6 bases from V and 0 bases from J, with 9 bases between. CDR3 sequence reads: CATRRKSSYEQYF. CDR3 bases: TGTGCCACCAGAAGGAAGAGCTCCTACGAGCAGTACTTC.

This clonotype appeared a few times. J is TRBJ2-1 and V is TRBV29-1; D gene uncertain. V dropped 7 bases and J dropped 7 bases, with 14 bases sitting between them. The germline V gene encodes CDR1 SQVTM and CDR2 ANQGSEA. The CDR3 is 12 residues long. CDR3 nucleotides: TGCAGCGCCCCACTTAAAAGAAATGAGCAGTTCTTC. Translation gives CSAPLKRNEQFF.

This clonotype was seen more than once but under ten times. The rearrangement uses TRBV27 and TRBJ2-3; 9 bases line up with TRBD2. J gave up 5 bases and V 6 bases, and 6 bases lay outside the gene matches. This CDR3 region has 14 residues. In germline, CDR1 is MNHEY, CDR2 SMNVEV (reference sequence). The CDR3 bases are TGTGCCAGCAGGCGTAGCGGGAGTGGAGATACGCAGTATTTT. It specifies CASRRSGSGDTQYF.

The rearrangement joins TRBV6-4 to TRBJ1-2; D unclear. The ends were cut back, 7 bases at V and 4 bases at J, with 16 bases in the middle. Looked up from germline, CDR1 is MRHNA and CDR2 is SNTAGT. CDR3 length equals 14 residues. This chain's CDR3 is CASTPEAGSYGYTF. In DNA, the CDR3 is TGTGCCAGCACCCCCGAGGCGGGGAGCTATGGCTACACCTTC.

This clonotype was detected only a few times. V usage is TRBV9 and J usage is TRBJ2-5; perhaps D is TRBD1 or TRBD2 (5 bases each). Trimming removed 4 bases from V and 4 bases from J, with 17 bases in between. This CDR3 contains 15 residues. Looked up from germline, CDR1 is SGDLS and CDR2 is YYNGEE. Written as DNA, the CDR3 is TGTGCCAGCAGCTCCTCCCGAGGGGAAGGAGAGACCCAGTACTTC. Translation gives CASSSSRGEGETQYF.

Only a few counts were recorded for this clonotype. The rearrangement uses TRBV11-3 and TRBJ2-1, with 10 bases aligning to TRBD1. Germline V gives CDR1 SGHNT, CDR2 YENEEA. J was trimmed by 6 bases and V by 5 bases; bases with no gene match: 10. The CDR3 has 16 residues. The CDR3 nucleotides read TGTGCCAGCAGCCGGGGGGAGGACAGGGGGTTCAATGAGCAGTTCTTC. Translated, it gives CASSRGEDRGFNEQFF.

This chain joins TRBV7-2 and TRBJ1-2; D is ambiguous. CDR1 SGHTA and CDR2 FQGNSA come from the germline V gene. The length of the CDR3 is 13 residues. With 2 bases removed from V and 7 bases from J, the gap between germline ends came to 11 bases. For the CDR3, the DNA is TGTGCCAGCAGCTTATTCACAGAGCCTGGCTACACCTTC. Its protein is CASSLFTEPGYTF.

This clonotype was counted between two and nine times. The genes are TRBV15 and TRBJ1-2; possibly TRBD1 for D (5 bases). V was clipped by 5 bases and J by 10 bases, with 20 bases between them. Looked up from germline, CDR1 is LNHNV and CDR2 is YYDKDF (reference sequence). This CDR3 has 14 amino acids. The DNA of the CDR3 is TGTGCCACCAGCCCCATCGGGGGATCGAGGGACTACACCTTC. This translates into CATSPIGGSRDYTF.

The chain employs TRBV6-5 and TRBJ2-7; 12 bases fit TRBD2. There are 16 residues in the CDR3. Germline loops: CDR1 MNHEY, CDR2 SVGAGI. V was clipped by 4 bases and J by 2 bases; unmatched bases: 6. CDR3 sequence: CASSWTSGTIPYEQYF. CDR3 sequence (DNA): TGTGCCAGCAGTTGGACTAGCGGGACCATACCCTACGAGCAGTACTTC.

This clonotype appeared a few times. The chain combines TRBV20-1 with TRBJ2-1, with a possible D match to TRBD2 (6 bases). This CDR3 region has 13 residues. Germline V CDR1 and CDR2: DFQATT, SNEGSKA (reference sequence). The V gene lost 7 bases and the J gene lost 2 bases, with 12 bases spanning the gap. This CDR3 reads CSGRESTYNEQFF. For the CDR3, the DNA is TGCAGTGGACGGGAGAGCACCTACAATGAGCAGTTCTTC.

This clonotype has only a few counts. The chain joins TRBV12-3 or TRBV12-4 to TRBJ1-1; 8 nucleotides match TRBD1. V lost 8 bases, J lost 4 bases, and 18 bases stayed unmatched. The CDR3 sequence is 17 residues long. CDR3 bases: TGTGCCAGCCGATTCGGCAGGGGGCAAGGATATGGCACTGAAGCTTTCTTT. Its translation is CASRFGRGQGYGTEAFF.

This clonotype has just a few counts. The genes are TRBV28 and TRBJ2-3; TRBD2 matches at 10 bases. CDR3 length: 16 residues. With V trimmed by 3 bases and J by 6 bases, 9 bases remained unmatched. Germline values: CDR1 MDHEN, CDR2 SYDVKM. The CDR3 is CASSFPVGSGRDTQYF. CDR3 sequence (DNA): TGTGCCAGCAGTTTCCCCGTCGGTAGCGGGAGGGATACGCAGTATTTT.

This clonotype has ten or more counts. The junction differs from germline at one of its ends, possibly a read error. The chain recombines TRBV7-7 with TRBJ2-5; 8 bases agree with TRBD1. The CDR3 runs to 15 residues. In germline, CDR1 is SSHAT, CDR2 FNYEAQ (reference sequence). CDR3 residues: CASSLGQGARETQYF. For the CDR3, the DNA is TGCGCCAGCAGCTTGGGGCAGGGGGCGAGGGAGACCCAGTACTTC.